This T cell receptor beta chain was captured in a study of T-cell reconstitution after alpha-beta-depleted transplantation in children. During its preparation, the TCRbeta library received unique molecular identifiers. One entry per CDR3 protein, called by TCRdb with MiXCR from the PCR reads. The sample consists of a few hundred thousand distinct CDR3 sequences, 25% to 30% of them appearing once. With 6 bases clipped from V and 3 bases from J, the junction kept 13 bases outside the gene matches. The germline gives CDR1 SGHAT, CDR2 FQNNGV. The CDR3 runs 17 residues. V gene TRBV11-2 combines with J gene TRBJ2-3; the match to TRBD2 covers 9 bases. The sequences come from PBMCs, collected before TCRalphabeta/CD19-depleted stem cell transplant. The source is a boy in the first two years of life with Wiskott-Aldrich syndrome, due to receive a stem cell transplant. Here the CDR3 reads CASRRVAGERRTDTQYF. Here the CDR3 DNA reads TGTGCCAGCAGAAGGGTAGCGGGAGAAAGGCGGACAGATACGCAGTATTTT.